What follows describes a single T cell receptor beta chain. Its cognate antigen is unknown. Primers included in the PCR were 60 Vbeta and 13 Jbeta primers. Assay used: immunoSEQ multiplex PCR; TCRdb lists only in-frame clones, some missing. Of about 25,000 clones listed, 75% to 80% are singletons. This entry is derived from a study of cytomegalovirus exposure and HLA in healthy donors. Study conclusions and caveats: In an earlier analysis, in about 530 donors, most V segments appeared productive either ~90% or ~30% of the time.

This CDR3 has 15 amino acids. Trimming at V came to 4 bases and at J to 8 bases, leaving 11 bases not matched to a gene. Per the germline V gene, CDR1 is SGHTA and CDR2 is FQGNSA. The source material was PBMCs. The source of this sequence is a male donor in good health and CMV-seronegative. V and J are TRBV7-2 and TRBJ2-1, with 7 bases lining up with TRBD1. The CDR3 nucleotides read TGTGCCAGCAGCTCCAATGGTAGGGGGCTGTATGAGCAGTTCTTC. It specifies CASSSNGRGLYEQFF.